Following are 16 T cell receptor beta chains from one sample sequenced in a study of T cells in Graves' hyperthyroidism and ophthalmopathy. TCR beta CDR3 regions were amplified from RNA. Researchers ran a first-round RT-PCR on the TCR CDR3 using the HTBI primer set. In TCRdb, the multiplex PCR reads were re-called with MiXCR into one record per CDR3 protein. The sample carries roughly 35,000 distinct CDR3 sequences, roughly half recorded once. Sequenced material: blood. Source of these receptors: a woman between 40 and 55 years old with Graves' ophthalmopathy.

The rearrangement uses TRBV9 and TRBJ1-3; no firm D call. This CDR3 contains 14 residues. CDR1 and CDR2 (germline): SGDLS, YYNGEE. The V and J ends lost 0 bases and 7 bases respectively, with 11 bases between them. This chain's CDR3 is CASSVGDGINTIYF. CDR3 DNA: TGTGCCAGCAGCGTAGGGGATGGGATTAACACCATATATTTT.

In its sample, this clonotype was seen many times. The rearrangement uses TRBV7-9 and TRBJ2-2, with D perhaps given as TRBD1 or TRBD2 (6 bases each). Trimming pared 9 bases from V and 2 bases from J, leaving 16 bases between. The CDR3 has 15 amino acids. Germline assignment: CDR1 SEHNR and CDR2 FQNEAQ (reference sequence). CDR3 in amino acids: CASPRGDRNTGELFF. CDR3 in DNA: TGTGCCAGTCCGAGGGGGGACCGAAACACCGGGGAGCTGTTTTTT.

The V gene is TRBV5-1, the J gene TRBJ2-2; the D gene is possibly TRBD2 (6 bases). The CDR3 contains 17 residues. Germline V gives CDR1 SGHRS, CDR2 YFSETQ. Trimming took 4 bases from V and 5 from J, leaving 21 bases between them. In nucleotides, the CDR3 is TGCGCCAGCAGCCGGGAGTCCGGGGCTAGAGGGACCGGGGAGCTGTTTTTT. It yields the protein CASSRESGARGTGELFF.

This clonotype was counted ten times or more. The chain is built from TRBV19 and TRBJ2-1; no clear D gene. The V end was cut by 4 bases, the J end by 9 bases, with 16 bases between. The CDR3 spans 14 residues. The germline gives CDR1 LNHDA, CDR2 SQIVND (reference sequence). CDR3 DNA sequence: TGTGCCAGTAGTAACCCCTCCCGGTCTCCTGAGCAGTTCTTC. It specifies CASSNPSRSPEQFF.

V gene TRBV3-1 combines with J gene TRBJ2-5; 13 nucleotides align to TRBD2. The CDR3 is made up of 19 amino acids. The V segment lost 5 bases and the J segment 5 bases; nucleotides outside the gene matches: 17. Per the germline V gene, CDR1 is LGHDT and CDR2 is YNNKEL (reference sequence). CDR3 coding DNA: TGTGCCAGCAGCTTGCAAGGGTCCACTAGCGGGGGGGCTCGGGAGACCCAGTACTTC. Encoded protein: CASSLQGSTSGGARETQYF.

This chain connects TRBV19 to TRBJ2-5; 12 bases line up with TRBD2. V gave up 4 bases and J gave up 2 bases; unmatched junction bases: 2. This CDR3 contains 15 residues. CDR1 and CDR2 from the germline V gene are LNHDA and SQIVND (reference sequence). Here the CDR3 DNA reads TGTGCCAGTAGTACGGGGACTAGCGGGCAAGAGACCCAGTACTTC. Translation gives CASSTGTSGQETQYF. Using reference TRBV19 and TRBJ2-5 for the parts outside the CDR3, the full variable domain is DGGITQSPKYLFRKEGQNVTLSCEQNLNHDAMYWYRQDPGQGLRLIYYSQIVNDFQKGDIAEGYSVSREKKESFPLTVTSAQKNPTAFYLCASSTGTSGQETQYFGPGTRLLVL.

Worth noting for this clonotype: Given the absence of the conserved phenylalanine or tryptophan at the CDR3 end, a read error is likely. The chain recombines TRBV12-3 or TRBV12-4 with TRBJ1-6; possible D gene TRBD1, 6 bases. Trimming pared 0 bases from V and 9 bases from J, leaving 18 bases between. The CDR3 is 17 residues long. The CDR3: CASSLAMGHTRFSPLHS. In nucleotides, the CDR3 is TGTGCCAGCAGTTTAGCGATGGGACACACTCGATTTTCACCCCTCCACTCT.

The rearrangement links TRBV10-3 to TRBJ2-1; 10 nucleotides match TRBD2. The CDR3 contains 14 residues. Germline lookup yields CDR1 ENHRY and CDR2 SYGVKD. Trimming removed 2 bases from V and 7 bases from J; junction bases left unmatched: 2. The CDR3 loop reads CAISELAGENEQFF. CDR3 in DNA: TGTGCCATCAGTGAGCTAGCGGGGGAAAATGAGCAGTTCTTC.

Worth noting for this clonotype: Germline and junction disagree at one end, which may indicate a read error. V usage is TRBV5-1 and J usage is TRBJ1-4; 7 positions agree with TRBD1. The CDR3 has 16 residues. The germline V gene encodes CDR1 SGHRS and CDR2 YFSETQ. CDR3 sequence reads: CAGSLGQTTTDEKLFF. For the CDR3, the DNA is TGCGCCGGCAGCTTGGGACAGACTACAACTGATGAAAAACTGTTTTTT.

The chain joins TRBV7-2 to TRBJ2-1, with TRBD2 as a possible D gene (5 bases). This CDR3 has 14 amino acids. V was trimmed by 8 bases and J by 7 bases, leaving 18 bases between them. Germline V gene lookup returns CDR1 SGHTA and CDR2 FQGNSA. The CDR3 loop is CASWPGSVGNEQFF. The CDR3 nucleotides are TGTGCCAGCTGGCCGGGAAGTGTAGGGAATGAGCAGTTCTTC.

The chain carries TRBV5-6 and TRBJ1-1, with TRBD1 matching 9 bases. Germline V lookup: CDR1 SGHDT, CDR2 YYEEEE. This CDR3 spans 16 amino acids. Unmatched junction bases numbered 11, after V lost 3 bases and J lost 5 bases. The CDR3 reads CASSSGDRARETEAFF. DNA for the CDR3: TGTGCCAGCAGCTCCGGGGACAGGGCGAGAGAGACTGAAGCTTTCTTT.

This clonotype showed up just once. CDR3 bases: TGTGCCATCAGTGCGCCTCGGGGGGGGAGGACCGGGGAGCTGTTTTTT. Amino acids: CAISAPRGGRTGELFF. J is TRBJ2-2 and V is TRBV10-3, with 8 nucleotides matching TRBD2. The germline gives CDR1 ENHRY, CDR2 SYGVKD. V shed 4 bases and J 5 bases; nucleotides not matched to a gene: 9. The CDR3 sequence is 16 residues long.

This clonotype was observed at least ten times. A single base separates this from a much larger clone, so it may be a read error. The chain uses TRBV29-1 and TRBJ2-2; 7 bases match TRBD1. This CDR3 is 16 amino acids long. V was clipped by 6 bases and J by 4 bases; unmatched bases: 14. The germline CDR1 and CDR2 sequences are SQVTM and ANQGSEA. CDR3 bases: TGCAGCGTAAGCAAACCGGGACAGAGAAGCACCGGGGAGCTGTTTTTT. Translating gives CSVSKPGQRSTGELFF.

Many counts were recorded for this clonotype. The chain links TRBV3-2 to TRBJ1-6; TRBD1, as called in the table, went unchecked against the DNA. TRBV3-2 constitutes a pseudogene. The CDR3 totals 16 residues. This CDR3 is CASSQRRQGYNSPLHF. The CDR3 nucleotides are TGTGCCAGCAGCCAACGACGACAGGGTTATAATTCACCCCTCCACTTT.

In this sample, this clonotype turned up many times. This chain connects TRBV28 to TRBJ1-2, with unresolved D. Germline loops: CDR1 MDHEN, CDR2 SYDVKM. V was cut by 2 bases and J by 5 bases, with 9 bases left in between. The CDR3 is 13 residues long. The CDR3 protein is CASSLTTLYGYTF. CDR3 nucleotide sequence: TGTGCCAGCAGTTTAACGACACTATATGGCTACACCTTC.

This clonotype was observed a single time. In DNA, the CDR3 is TGTGCCAGCAGCCGCCCTGCAGGGGCTGGGGTCAGCGTCCTGACTTTC. This gives the protein CASSRPAGAGVSVLTF. The chain uses TRBV11-3 and TRBJ2-6, with D maybe TRBD1 (6 bases). Germline V lookup: CDR1 SGHNT, CDR2 YENEEA. V dropped 5 bases and J dropped 12 bases, with 23 bases sitting between them. The CDR3 has 16 residues.